What follows are 23 T cell receptor beta chains derived from one specimen sequenced in a study of cytomegalovirus exposure and HLA in healthy donors. Sequenced by immunoSEQ multiplex PCR; TCRdb stores in-frame clones only, minus some. The sample consists of about 240,000 clones, approximately 84% of them appearing once. Sample: PBMCs. These receptors were obtained from a woman in her thirties in good health and CMV-seropositive.

This chain uses TRBV29-1 with TRBJ1-5; D not resolved. Trimming removed 7 bases at V and 0 bases at J, with 7 bases between. CDR1 and CDR2 (germline): SQVTM, ANQGSEA. The length of the CDR3 is 12 residues. This chain's CDR3 is CSAGYSNQPQHF. The DNA for the CDR3 is TGCAGCGCAGGCTATAGCAATCAGCCCCAGCATTTT.

The rearrangement uses TRBV27 and TRBJ1-5; a weak D match, TRBD1 (5 bases). Looked up from germline, CDR1 is MNHEY and CDR2 is SMNVEV (reference sequence). The CDR3 consists of 13 residues. Trimming removed 5 bases from V and 5 bases from J, with 10 bases in between. For the CDR3, the DNA is TGTGCCAGCAGTGTGGGGGGGTATCAGCCCCAGCATTTT. It codes for CASSVGGYQPQHF.

The V and J genes are TRBV5-1 and TRBJ2-5; D perhaps matches TRBD1 (5 bases). In germline, CDR1 is SGHRS, CDR2 YFSETQ. Trimming cost V 0 bases and J 5 bases, with 11 bases left between them. The CDR3 sequence is 14 residues long. CDR3 nucleotide sequence: TGCGCCAGCAGCTTGGGGCAGGGCCTGGAGACCCAGTACTTC. Amino acids: CASSLGQGLETQYF.

The rearrangement links TRBV5-1 to TRBJ1-1; tentative D call: TRBD1 (6 bases). This CDR3 is built from 13 residues. The V gene lost 2 bases and the J gene lost 8 bases, with 13 bases spanning the gap. Per germline, CDR1 SGHRS and CDR2 YFSETQ. CDR3 protein: CASSFENQGEAFF. The DNA for the CDR3 is TGCGCCAGCAGCTTTGAAAATCAGGGGGAAGCTTTCTTT. Full variable domain (missing parts from reference TRBV5-1 and TRBJ1-1): KAGVTQTPRYLIKTRGQQVTLSCSPISGHRSVSWYQQTPGQGLQFLFEYFSETQRNKGNFPGRFSGRQFSNSRSEMNVSTLELGDSALYLCASSFENQGEAFFGQGTRLTVV.

The chain carries TRBV6-1 and TRBJ1-1; the match to TRBD1 covers 8 bases. CDR1 MNHNS and CDR2 SASEGT come from the germline V gene. Trimming took 9 bases from V and 6 from J; bases not matched to a gene: 6. The CDR3 is 12 amino acids. CDR3 residues: CASTLQGAEAFF. DNA of the CDR3: TGTGCCAGTACTTTACAGGGGGCTGAAGCTTTCTTT.

The rearrangement links TRBV9 to TRBJ1-2; weak D call: TRBD1 (5 bases). This CDR3 is built from 18 residues. Trimming cost V 4 bases and J 1 base, with 23 bases left between them. From germline, CDR1 is SGDLS and CDR2 YYNGEE. CDR3: CASSTDPFREGRNYGYTF. CDR3 DNA: TGTGCCAGCAGCACAGACCCGTTCAGGGAGGGCCGTAACTATGGCTACACCTTC.

In nucleotides, the CDR3 is TGTGCTAGTGGTTTGGTAGTCGGGTCAGGGGCCCCGGGTATGAGCTATGGCTACACCTTC. It translates to CASGLVVGSGAPGMSYGYTF. V and J are TRBV12-5 and TRBJ1-2; D perhaps matches TRBD1 (6 bases). V lost 0 bases, J lost 4 bases, and 27 bases lay in between. CDR3 length equals 20 residues. Per the germline V gene, CDR1 is LGHNT and CDR2 is FRNRAP.

The V gene is TRBV30, the J gene TRBJ2-7; D possibly corresponds to TRBD2 (5 bases). The CDR3 consists of 12 residues. In germline, CDR1 is GTSNPN, CDR2 SVGIG (reference sequence). V lost 4 bases to trimming and J lost 11 bases, with 18 bases between them. This CDR3 reads CAWTPNEGPEYF. The CDR3 DNA follows: TGTGCCTGGACCCCGAATGAGGGCCCGGAGTACTTC.

The gene calls are TRBV6-5 and TRBJ2-3; D unclear. The CDR3 has 12 residues. Germline V gene lookup returns CDR1 MNHEY and CDR2 SVGAGI. With 7 bases removed from V and 4 bases from J, the gap between germline ends came to 9 bases. CDR3 sequence: CASTNMADTQYF. In DNA, the CDR3 is TGTGCCAGCACCAACATGGCAGATACGCAGTATTTT.

The chain couples TRBV10-1 to TRBJ2-5, with 10 nucleotides matching TRBD2. Trimming at V came to 6 bases and at J to 3 bases, leaving 7 bases not matched to a gene. This CDR3 is built from 15 residues. Germline V gives CDR1 WNHNN, CDR2 SYGVQD (reference sequence). The CDR3 nucleotides are TGCGCCAGCAGCGATACGCTAGCGGGAGAAGAGACCCAGTACTTC. It yields the protein CASSDTLAGEETQYF.

The chain joins TRBV27 to TRBJ1-2; tentatively, D is TRBD1 (6 bases). Per germline, CDR1 MNHEY and CDR2 SMNVEV (reference sequence). The CDR3 consists of 16 residues. V was clipped by 2 bases and J by 6 bases, with 19 bases between them. The CDR3 coding sequence is TGTGCCAGCAGTTTAGCGGGTCTGTGGGGGCGGGATGGCTACACCTTC. Amino acids: CASSLAGLWGRDGYTF.

This clone was recorded a few times. CDR3 sequence reads: CASSQNTFEQYF. CDR3 nucleotides: TGTGCCAGCAGCCAAAACACATTCGAGCAGTACTTC. This rearrangement joins TRBV28 to TRBJ2-7; no reliable D call. This CDR3 spans 12 amino acids. Trimming took 6 bases from V and 6 from J, leaving 12 bases between them. Germline CDR1 reads MDHEN; CDR2 reads SYDVKM.

This clone was observed a few times. The rearrangement uses TRBV14 and TRBJ1-2; possibly TRBD1 for D (5 bases). CDR1 SGHDN and CDR2 FVKESK come from the germline V gene. The CDR3 has 14 residues. V was trimmed by 4 bases and J by 8 bases, leaving 17 bases between them. Here the CDR3 reads CASSLSSGGAGYTF. CDR3 sequence (DNA): TGTGCCAGCAGCCTTTCGTCAGGAGGGGCGGGCTACACCTTC.

The CDR3 DNA reads TGTGCCAGCAGTTTTACCTTACGGGGGGGTTATGGCTACACCTTC. Amino acid sequence: CASSFTLRGGYGYTF. This chain uses TRBV27 with TRBJ1-2; TRBD1 might be the D (5 bases). Germline values: CDR1 MNHEY, CDR2 SMNVEV (reference sequence). The V end was cut by 3 bases, the J end by 5 bases, with 16 bases between. This CDR3 contains 15 residues.

In its sample, this clone was seen a few times. The chain recombines TRBV12-5 with TRBJ1-2, with D tentatively TRBD1 (6 bases). The CDR3 consists of 15 residues. V was shortened by 9 bases and J by 0 bases, with 17 bases between the two germline ends. Per germline, CDR1 LGHNT and CDR2 FRNRAP. The CDR3: CARGTEAGANYGYTF. The CDR3 DNA reads as TGTGCTAGGGGTACAGAAGCAGGGGCTAACTATGGCTACACCTTC.

The chain is built from TRBV15 and TRBJ2-1, with D possibly TRBD2 on 5 matching bases. The CDR3 has 13 residues. The V and J ends lost 5 bases and 6 bases respectively, with 11 bases between them. Germline CDR1 LNHNV, CDR2 YYDKDF (reference sequence). DNA for the CDR3: TGTGCCACCAGCGGGAGTAGGAGCAATGAGCAGTTCTTC. Translation: CATSGSRSNEQFF. Filled out from reference TRBV15 and TRBJ2-1, the complete variable domain reads DAMVIQNPRYQVTQFGKPVTLSCSQTLNHNVMYWYQQKSSQAPKLLFHYYDKDFNNEADTPDNFQSRRPNTSFCFLDIRSPGLGDTAMYLCATSGSRSNEQFFGPGTRLTVL.

The J gene is TRBJ2-2, the V gene TRBV7-3, with TRBD2 identical over 8 bases. From germline, CDR1 is SGHTA and CDR2 FQGTGA. V dropped 4 bases and J dropped 0; count of bases not matched to a gene: 1. The CDR3 contains 15 residues. Here the CDR3 reads CASSWGLANTGELFF. CDR3 in DNA: TGTGCCAGCAGCTGGGGACTAGCGAACACCGGGGAGCTGTTTTTT.

The chain links TRBV28 to TRBJ1-1, with 7 bases aligning to TRBD1. Trimming at V came to 1 base and at J to 4 bases, leaving 15 bases not matched to a gene. Germline lookup yields CDR1 MDHEN and CDR2 SYDVKM. The CDR3 runs to 18 residues. This CDR3 reads CASSLYRGNRGMGTEAFF. CDR3 DNA: TGTGCCAGCAGTTTATATCGGGGGAACAGGGGAATGGGCACTGAAGCTTTCTTT.

The CDR3 bases are TGTGCCAGCAGGCCCCTAGCGGGAGGATCGGAGACCCAGTACTTC. Protein: CASRPLAGGSETQYF. The rearrangement joins TRBV2 to TRBJ2-5, with 11 bases matching TRBD2. The CDR3 is 15 residues long. The germline CDR1 and CDR2 sequences are SNHLY and FYNNEI. The junction had 8 bases not matched to a gene; V was cut back by 6 bases and J by 5 bases.

The rearrangement links TRBV30 to TRBJ1-3; no firm D call. Between the trimmed V and J ends, which lost 8 bases and 3 bases, there was a span of 14 bases. CDR1 is GTSNPN and CDR2 is SVGIG in the germline V gene (reference sequence). This CDR3 region has 13 residues. The CDR3 DNA is TGTGCCCGGGCCGGAGGGTATGGAAACACCATATATTTT. Translated, it gives CARAGGYGNTIYF. Combining the CDR3 with reference TRBV30 and TRBJ1-3 gives the whole variable domain SQTIHQWPATLVQPVGSPLSLECTVEGTSNPNLYWYRQAAGRGLQLLFYSVGIGQISSEVPQNLSASRPQDRQFILSSKKLLLSDSGFYLCARAGGYGNTIYFGEGSWLTVV.

In nucleotides, the CDR3 is TGTGCCAGTAGTATAGATCCCGGCCGGGGTGGTAATGAGCAGTTCTTC. It is translated as CASSIDPGRGGNEQFF. The chain joins TRBV19 to TRBJ2-1; TRBD2 might be the D (5 bases). The CDR3 loop spans 16 amino acids. In germline, CDR1 is LNHDA, CDR2 SQIVND (reference sequence). The germline V and J ends were trimmed by 0 bases and 7 bases, with 16 bases remaining between them.

The gene calls are TRBV4-2 and TRBJ1-5; no clear D. Trimming shortened V by 0 bases and J by 3 bases, and 9 bases separated the two germline ends. Germline CDR1 reads LGHNA; CDR2 reads YNFKEQ. The CDR3 sequence is 15 residues long. The CDR3 protein is CASSQDRLDNQPQHF. CDR3 DNA sequence: TGTGCCAGCAGCCAAGACAGGTTAGACAATCAGCCCCAGCATTTT.

The chain links TRBV27 to TRBJ1-5; no firm D call. V was pared by 6 bases and J by 11 bases, with 17 bases between. Germline CDR1 is MNHEY and CDR2 is SMNVEV (reference sequence). The CDR3 spans 13 residues. The chain's CDR3 is CASSLTRERAQHF. In nucleotides, the CDR3 is TGTGCCAGCAGCCTAACACGGGAAAGGGCCCAGCATTTT.